One and the same sample provided the 15 T cell receptor beta chains below, sequenced in a study of radiotherapy plus CTLA-4 blockade in lung cancer. Sequenced by immunoSEQ multiplex PCR; TCRdb stores in-frame clones only, minus some. Of approximately 70,000 clones listed, roughly three quarters are singletons. This material consisted of peripheral blood, taken from a patient treated with radiotherapy plus ipilimumab. The receptors come from a human donor with non-small cell lung cancer whose response to radiotherapy plus ipilimumab could not be evaluated. Some clones in this sample may be carry-over from other donors' samples.

Written as DNA, the CDR3 is TGTGCCATCCGGGACAGGGGAGACACTGAAGCTTTCTTT. Protein sequence: CAIRDRGDTEAFF. V gene TRBV10-3 combines with J gene TRBJ1-1; 10 positions agree with TRBD1. V lost 8 bases and J lost 3; bases outside the gene matches: 3. Germline V gene lookup returns CDR1 ENHRY and CDR2 SYGVKD. CDR3 size: 13 residues.

This sequence joins TRBV6-5 and TRBJ2-1; TRBD1 might be the D (6 bases). The CDR3 length is 15 residues. The V end lost 4 bases, the J end lost 0 bases, and 10 bases lay between the germline ends. Germline lookup yields CDR1 MNHEY and CDR2 SVGAGI. The CDR3 region is CASSLDSSSYNEQFF. Here the CDR3 DNA reads TGTGCCAGCAGTTTGGACAGTAGCTCCTACAATGAGCAGTTCTTC.

V and J are TRBV7-2 and TRBJ2-7; tentative D call: TRBD2 (6 bases). This CDR3 is built from 14 residues. The ends were cut back, 5 bases at V and 0 bases at J, with 11 bases in the middle. Germline loops: CDR1 SGHTA, CDR2 FQGNSA. The chain's CDR3 is CASSPRDSSYEQYF. CDR3 sequence (DNA): TGTGCCAGCAGCCCCCGGGACTCCTCCTACGAGCAGTACTTC.

The genes are TRBV28 and TRBJ2-6; TRBD2 might be the D (5 bases). The V end was cut by 6 bases, the J end by 0 bases, with 12 bases between. This CDR3 comprises 16 residues. Germline-derived CDR1 and CDR2 are MDHEN and SYDVKM. This chain's CDR3 is CASSYGESSGANVLTF. The DNA of the CDR3 is TGTGCCAGCAGCTACGGGGAGAGCTCTGGGGCCAACGTCCTGACTTTC.

The V call is TRBV27, the J call TRBJ1-2; 7 bases agree with TRBD1. V gave up 5 bases and J gave up 4 bases; unmatched junction bases: 13. The CDR3 extends over 16 amino acids. Germline lookup yields CDR1 MNHEY and CDR2 SMNVEV (reference sequence). CDR3 bases: TGTGCCAGCAGTCCTTTATTCAGGGGGGCGAGCTATGGCTACACCTTC. This gives the protein CASSPLFRGASYGYTF.

With regard to this clone: The junction departs from the called germline gene at one end, perhaps through a read error. The chain uses TRBV10-2 and TRBJ1-5; TRBD1 matches at 9 bases. The CDR3 length is 15 residues. Germline V CDR1 and CDR2: WSHSY, SAAADI. CDR3 in amino acids: CASGRGQGSNQPQHF. CDR3 DNA: TGCGCCAGCGGGAGGGGACAGGGAAGCAACCAGCCCCAGCATTTT.

The gene calls are TRBV5-1 and TRBJ2-7; 10 bases line up with TRBD2. This CDR3 contains 16 residues. Trimming removed 2 bases from V and 7 bases from J; junction bases left unmatched: 12. Germline V gene lookup returns CDR1 SGHRS and CDR2 YFSETQ. DNA of the CDR3: TGCGCCAGCAGCTTTAGCGGGGGGTTTCCGGGGGGAGAGCAGTACTTC. Its protein product is CASSFSGGFPGGEQYF.

J is TRBJ2-3 and V is TRBV27; TRBD1 agrees at 9 bases. Losses at the gene ends were 3 bases for V and 5 bases for J; bases not matched to a gene: 6. CDR1 and CDR2 from the germline V gene are MNHEY and SMNVEV (reference sequence). This CDR3 region has 15 residues. The CDR3 protein is CASSFPDRGLDTQYF. The CDR3 region has the DNA TGTGCCAGCAGTTTTCCGGACAGGGGTTTAGATACGCAGTATTTT.

This rearrangement joins TRBV5-1 to TRBJ1-1, with 7 bases fitting TRBD1. Germline lookup yields CDR1 SGHRS and CDR2 YFSETQ. CDR3 size: 14 residues. V lost 4 bases and J lost 1; bases outside the gene matches: 4. The CDR3 spells CASSRTGSNTEAFF. DNA of the CDR3: TGCGCCAGCAGCCGGACAGGATCGAACACTGAAGCTTTCTTT.

This clone was found once. The chain couples TRBV4-1 to TRBJ1-2; possible D gene TRBD1, 5 bases. Germline assignment: CDR1 MGHRA and CDR2 YSYEKL. This CDR3 is built from 16 residues. V lost 0 bases and J 4 bases, leaving 15 bases between the germline ends. CDR3 nucleotides: TGCGCCAGCAGCCAAGATATGGCAGGGAGGAGCTATGGCTACACCTTC. Protein: CASSQDMAGRSYGYTF.

CDR3 sequence: CASSLARTAGGYGYTF. In nucleotides, the CDR3 is TGCGCCAGCAGCTTGGCCAGGACAGCCGGCGGCTATGGCTACACCTTC. This chain links TRBV5-1 with TRBJ1-2; TRBD1 is a possible D gene (6 bases). The CDR3 totals 16 residues. CDR1 SGHRS and CDR2 YFSETQ come from the germline V gene. V gave up 0 bases and J gave up 4 bases, with 16 bases separating them.

The chain carries TRBV7-2 and TRBJ2-7, with TRBD1 matching 8 bases. V lost 6 bases and J lost 3; bases outside the gene matches: 7. Germline CDR1 is SGHTA and CDR2 is FQGNSA. This CDR3 has 14 residues. The CDR3 bases are TGTGCCAGCAGGTACGGACAGGGTCGCTACGAGCAGTACTTC. Protein product: CASRYGQGRYEQYF. The whole variable domain, remainder taken from reference TRBV7-2 and TRBJ2-7, is GAGVSQSPSNKVTEKGKDVELRCDPISGHTALYWYRQSLGQGLEFLIYFQGNSAPDKSGLPSDRFSAERTGGSVSTLTIQRTQQEDSAVYLCASRYGQGRYEQYFGPGTRLTVT.

V gene TRBV6-6 combines with J gene TRBJ1-1; unclear D gene. CDR1 MNHNY and CDR2 SVGAGI come from the germline V gene (reference sequence). Trimming took 9 bases from V and 4 from J, leaving 15 bases between them. CDR3 size: 13 residues. The CDR3 DNA reads as TGTGCCAGTAACACGGGGTGGCCCACTGAAGCTTTCTTT. This codes for CASNTGWPTEAFF.

This clone is a singleton in its sample. The rearrangement links TRBV28 to TRBJ2-5; D unclear. CDR1 MDHEN and CDR2 SYDVKM come from the germline V gene. With 5 bases removed from V and 5 bases from J, the gap between germline ends came to 15 bases. This CDR3 is built from 14 residues. CDR3 loop: CASSTPRSSETQYF. For the CDR3, the DNA is TGTGCCAGCAGTACCCCCCGCAGTTCCGAGACCCAGTACTTC.

The chain combines TRBV27 with TRBJ2-7; D may be TRBD1 (5 bases). The germline CDR1 and CDR2 sequences are MNHEY and SMNVEV (reference sequence). This CDR3 is built from 14 residues. V shed 8 bases and J shed 3 bases, with 17 bases lying between them. The CDR3 loop reads CASAKGFPLYEQYF. The DNA of the CDR3 is TGTGCCAGCGCTAAGGGGTTCCCCCTCTACGAGCAGTACTTC.